A selection of T cell receptor beta chains follows, all from one sample in a study of T cell responses to AZD1222 COVID-19 vaccine. Data came from immunoSEQ multiplex PCR; TCRdb stores just in-frame clones and leaves some out. The sample shows tens of thousands of clones, approximately 90% of them seen only once. The sample was peripheral blood, taken 28 days after the second AZD1222 dose. The source of these receptors is an adult who received the AZD1222 COVID-19 vaccine. Both conserved end residues are part of each CDR3. D genes are given only for firm matches. Clone size is not always given. Where it is, it says once, few, many or a class for expanded clones.

-	TRBV5-4	TRBJ2-1	-	15	TGTGCCAGCAGCTTTGGGGGCCAAACCTACAATGAGCAGTTCTTC	CASSFGGQTYNEQFF
-	TRBV13	TRBJ2-2	-	14	TGTGCCAGCAGCCGACCCCCATGGGGAGGGGAGCTGTTTTTT	CASSRPPWGGELFF
-	TRBV9	TRBJ1-2	-	17	TGTGCCAGCAGCTTAAACCCGCGGACGGCGCCTAACTATGGCTACACCTTC	CASSLNPRTAPNYGYTF
TRBD1	TRBV19	TRBJ1-5	once	15	TGTGCCAGTAGTACACACCGACAGGGGGACCAGCCCCAGCATTTT	CASSTHRQGDQPQHF
TRBD1	TRBV6-6	TRBJ1-5	-	19	TGTGCCAGCAGTCCCCAGGTCGGGACAGGATTATATAGCAATCAGCCCCAGCATTTT	CASSPQVGTGLYSNQPQHF
-	TRBV5-1	TRBJ1-5	-	15	TGCGCCAGCAGCTTGGAGGGTAGGGGTAATCAGCCCCAGCATTTT	CASSLEGRGNQPQHF
TRBD1	TRBV5-1	TRBJ1-1	-	14	TGCGCCAGCAGCTTACAGGGGGAGTACACTGAAGCTTTCTTT	CASSLQGEYTEAFF
TRBD1	TRBV2	TRBJ1-5	-	15	TGTGCCAGCAGTCCCGGACAGGGGCCATATCAGCCCCAGCATTTT	CASSPGQGPYQPQHF
-	TRBV30	TRBJ1-2	-	13	TGTGCCACTCGGGACCCTGCTAACTATGGCTACACCTTC	CATRDPANYGYTF
-	TRBV10-3	TRBJ1-5	once	13	TGTGCCATCAGTGGTTATAGGGATCAGCCCCAGCATTTT	CAISGYRDQPQHF
TRBD1	TRBV2	TRBJ1-6	-	16	TGTGCCAGCAGTAAGTCACAGGGGGCCGGTAATTCACCCCTCCACTTT	CASSKSQGAGNSPLHF
-	TRBV5-6	TRBJ2-6	-	17	TGTGCCAGCAGCTTGCGAGCGGGACACCCAAACTTTAACGTCCTGACTTTC	CASSLRAGHPNFNVLTF
-	TRBV27	TRBJ2-5	-	16	TGTGCCAGCAGATTTTCTTGGGGGACGACCCAAGAGACCCAGTACTTC	CASRFSWGTTQETQYF
TRBD1	TRBV18	TRBJ1-2	-	15	TGTGCCAGCTCACCGGGGGACAGGGTGATCTATGGCTACACCTTC	CASSPGDRVIYGYTF
-	TRBV6-2/TRBV6-3	TRBJ2-7	-	14	TGTGCCAGCAGTTACCGCAGGGAGATCTACGAGCAGTACTTC	CASSYRREIYEQYF
-	TRBV24-1	TRBJ2-3	-	12	TGTGCCACCGAGGGGTCCGCAGATACGCAGTATTTT	CATEGSADTQYF
-	TRBV3-1/TRBV3-2	TRBJ2-7	-	14	TGTGCCAGCAGCCCGGGGTCGAGCTCCTACGAGCAGTACTTC	CASSPGSSSYEQYF
TRBD2	TRBV4-2	TRBJ2-1	-	17	TGTGCCAGCAGCTCCCGGACTAGCGGGGGCCTGGGAAATGAGCAGTTCTTC	CASSSRTSGGLGNEQFF
-	TRBV11-1	TRBJ1-1	once	13	TGTGCCAGCAGCCAGGGACAGAACACTGAAGCTTTCTTT	CASSQGQNTEAFF
-	TRBV12-5	TRBJ1-5	-	16	TGTGCTAGTGGTTTGGACAGACTTTTAGGCAATCAGCCCCAGCATTTT	CASGLDRLLGNQPQHF
TRBD1	TRBV7-3	TRBJ1-6	-	14	TGTGCCAGCAGCCTAGGACAGGAAACGTCACCCCTCCACTTT	CASSLGQETSPLHF
-	TRBV6-6	TRBJ1-2	-	15	TGTGCCAGCAGTTACTCGCCAGGGAGCAGAAGTGGCTACACCTTC	CASSYSPGSRSGYTF
TRBD1	TRBV28	TRBJ2-4	-	14	TGTGCCAGCAGCCAGGGGGCGGCCAAAAACATTCAGTACTTC	CASSQGAAKNIQYF
-	TRBV4-2	TRBJ2-5	-	15	TGTGCCAGCAGCCAAGATTTGACACCAAGGGAGACCCAGTACTTC	CASSQDLTPRETQYF
-	TRBV10-3	TRBJ1-4	-	13	TGTGCCTCCGCCGGGACCTATGGGGAAAAACTGTTTTTT	CASAGTYGEKLFF
TRBD1	TRBV9	TRBJ2-7	-	15	TGTGCCAGCAGCGTAGCCCCGGGACAGGGCTACGAGCAGTACTTC	CASSVAPGQGYEQYF
TRBD2	TRBV6-5	TRBJ2-2	-	13	TGTGCCAGCCGGGGGGGCGGCACCGGGGAGCTGTTTTTT	CASRGGGTGELFF
TRBD1	TRBV6-2/TRBV6-3	TRBJ2-7	-	15	TGTGCCAGCAGTTACACGGGACAGACTTTCTACGAGCAGTACTTC	CASSYTGQTFYEQYF
-	TRBV28	TRBJ1-2	-	17	TGTGCCAGCAGTCCCCCCAGGTACAGAACCCGGAACTATGGCTACACCTTC	CASSPPRYRTRNYGYTF
TRBD1	TRBV2	TRBJ1-1	-	13	TGTGCCGTCTCCCGGGACAGTAACACTGAAGCTTTCTTT	CAVSRDSNTEAFF
-	TRBV3-1/TRBV3-2	TRBJ2-2	once	16	TGTGCCAGCAGCCTGGCTGCAGCGGGTGACACCGGGGAGCTGTTTTTT	CASSLAAAGDTGELFF
-	TRBV6-5	TRBJ1-1	-	13	TGTGCCAGCAGTTACGGGAGGGGAGTCCGAGCTTTCTTT	CASSYGRGVRAFF
-	TRBV10-2	TRBJ1-1	once	13	TGCGCCAGCAGTACAGCAATGAACACTGAAGCTTTCTTT	CASSTAMNTEAFF
-	TRBV9	TRBJ2-3	-	14	TGTGCCAGCAGCGTAGTAACCGGGGCGGATACGCAGTATTTT	CASSVVTGADTQYF
-	TRBV27	TRBJ1-4	-	17	TGTGCCAGCACCTTAACAGGGTGGGGAGAAAAAAATGAAAAACTGTTTTTT	CASTLTGWGEKNEKLFF
-	TRBV3-1/TRBV3-2	TRBJ1-6	-	18	TGTGCCAGCAGCGCGGGTGTTCCCATTTCATACATCAATTCACCCCTCCACTTT	CASSAGVPISYINSPLHF
-	TRBV7-2	TRBJ1-4	-	15	TGTGCCAGCAGCTTAGGATACGGCTGGCGTGAAAAACTGTTTTTT	CASSLGYGWREKLFF
-	TRBV14	TRBJ2-7	once	11	TGTGCCAGCAGCTTTACAAACGAGCAGTACTTC	CASSFTNEQYF